These 25 T cell receptor beta chains originate from one sample sequenced in a study of CD8+CD57+ T cells in acquired aplastic anemia. In patients chosen for sequencing, flow cytometry had shown CD8+CD57+ cell expansion. The template for TCR beta VDJ and CDR3 sequence profiling was genomic DNA. One entry per CDR3 protein results from TCRdb running MiXCR on the reads. The sample yields 75,000 to 80,000 distinct CDR3 sequences, roughly three quarters seen once. The sample taken for sequencing was sorted CD4+, CD8+, or CD8+CD57+ T cells (not recorded which) from PBMCs. Every receptor here comes from a human donor with aplastic anemia.

Turning to this clonotype: A much larger clone sits a single nucleotide away, making a read error possible. The chain employs TRBV13 and TRBJ1-2; no firm D call. Trimming removed 7 bases from V and 2 bases from J, with 17 bases in between. Germline CDR1 and CDR2: PRHDT and FYEKMQ (reference sequence). The CDR3 has 15 amino acids. CDR3: CASILTWARNYGYTF. In nucleotides, the CDR3 is TGTGCCAGCATCCTCACTTGGGCCAGGAACTATGGCTACACCTTC.

V gene TRBV10-3 combines with J gene TRBJ1-6; D is uncertain. CDR1 ENHRY and CDR2 SYGVKD come from the germline V gene. This CDR3 region has 13 residues. The V end was cut by 3 bases, the J end by 7 bases, with 7 bases between. DNA of the CDR3: TGTGCCATCAGTGACCCGAAGAATTCACCCCTCCACTTT. Amino acid sequence: CAISDPKNSPLHF.

The gene calls are TRBV10-3 and TRBJ2-3; 7 bases are shared with TRBD1. The CDR3 loop spans 15 amino acids. The V segment lost 8 bases and the J segment 1 base; nucleotides outside the gene matches: 9. The germline V gene encodes CDR1 ENHRY and CDR2 SYGVKD. CDR3 in amino acids: CAIETGSRGTDTQYF. The CDR3 DNA sequence: TGTGCCATCGAGACAGGGAGCCGGGGCACAGATACGCAGTATTTT.

This chain connects TRBV10-1 to TRBJ2-3; no clear D. Germline CDR1 WNHNN, CDR2 SYGVQD (reference sequence). Deletions cut 7 bases from V and 11 bases from J, with 22 bases between. The CDR3 is 14 amino acids. CDR3 nucleotides: TGCGCCAGCACCTTGACACTTCGCCCGTTAGAGCAGTATTTT. This sequence encodes CASTLTLRPLEQYF.

This clonotype was seen only once. V gene TRBV7-3 combines with J gene TRBJ2-5; D might be TRBD2 (5 bases). Trimming took 2 bases from V and 11 from J, leaving 15 bases between them. This CDR3 is built from 13 residues. The germline gives CDR1 SGHTA, CDR2 FQGTGA. In nucleotides, the CDR3 is TGTGCCAGCAGCTTAGAGGGTGGAAGGGAGCAGTACTTC. Its protein is CASSLEGGREQYF.

As for this clonotype: The conserved phenylalanine or tryptophan normally closing the CDR3 is absent here, so this likely arose from a read error. V usage is TRBV15 and J usage is TRBJ2-7; D unclear. V was pared by 1 base and J by 7 bases, with 8 bases between. The length of the CDR3 is 12 residues. Germline CDR1 and CDR2: LNHNV and YYDKDF (reference sequence). CDR3 in amino acids: CATSRGGLEQYL. CDR3 in DNA: TGTGCCACCAGCAGAGGGGGATTGGAGCAGTACCTC.

This clonotype was observed once. This sequence joins TRBV11-2 and TRBJ2-1; 11 nucleotides match TRBD2. The CDR3 spans 14 residues. Germline trimming cut 3 bases from V and 10 bases from J; bases unmatched to any gene: 5. The V gene's germline CDR1 is SGHAT and CDR2 FQNNGV. CDR3 bases: TGTGCCAGCAGCTTGGGACTAGCGGCGGTCGAGCAGTTCTTC. Translation gives CASSLGLAAVEQFF.

J is TRBJ2-2 and V is TRBV5-1; D possibly corresponds to TRBD1 (6 bases). This CDR3 is built from 15 residues. Germline V gives CDR1 SGHRS, CDR2 YFSETQ. The germline V and J ends were trimmed by 0 bases and 2 bases, with 8 bases remaining between them. The CDR3 nucleotides are TGCGCCAGCAGCTTGGCACAGGGTAACACCGGGGAGCTGTTTTTT. It translates to CASSLAQGNTGELFF.

This chain uses TRBV19 with TRBJ2-6; D might be TRBD2 (5 bases). There are 19 residues in the CDR3. Germline V gene lookup returns CDR1 LNHDA and CDR2 SQIVND (reference sequence). V dropped 6 bases and J dropped 0 bases, with 21 bases sitting between them. In nucleotides, the CDR3 is TGTGCCAGTAGCGTCCGTGTACACACTGGACTCTCTGGGGCCAACGTCCTGACTTTC. It yields the protein CASSVRVHTGLSGANVLTF.

This chain uses TRBV20-1 with TRBJ2-2, with no clear D. The CDR3 is 12 amino acids. Per germline, CDR1 DFQATT and CDR2 SNEGSKA (reference sequence). Trimming removed 3 bases from V and 2 bases from J, with 4 bases in between. The CDR3 DNA sequence: TGCAGTGCTAGGGTCAACACCGGGGAGCTGTTTTTT. Translating gives CSARVNTGELFF.

The chain has TRBV20-1 and TRBJ2-5; 10 nucleotides match TRBD1. This CDR3 is built from 14 residues. Germline V gene sequence: CDR1 DFQATT, CDR2 SNEGSKA (reference sequence). V dropped 0 bases and J dropped 5; count of bases not matched to a gene: 3. The CDR3 here is CSARDWDRGETQYF. The CDR3 DNA reads TGCAGTGCTAGAGACTGGGACAGGGGCGAGACCCAGTACTTC.

Details on this clonotype: The junction shows a germline mismatch at one end, possibly a read error. The V and J genes are TRBV10-1 and TRBJ1-5; the match to TRBD1 covers 10 bases. CDR3 length: 17 residues. Germline-derived CDR1 and CDR2 are WNHNN and SYGVQD (reference sequence). In DNA, the CDR3 is TGCGCCAGCAGTTCCCGGGACAGGGGAAGAAGCAATCAGCCCCGGCATTTT. It translates to CASSSRDRGRSNQPRHF.

Only one count was recorded for this clonotype. A single base separates this from a much larger clone, so it may be a read error. The genes are TRBV11-3 and TRBJ2-7; D is unclear. Trimming stripped 6 bases from V and 2 bases from J, with 5 bases between. The CDR3 sequence is 11 residues long. The germline gives CDR1 SGHNT, CDR2 YENEEA. This CDR3 is CASRLTYEQYF. The CDR3 coding sequence is TGTGCCAGCAGGTTAACCTACGAGCAGTACTTC. Full variable domain (outside the CDR3, taken from reference TRBV11-3 and TRBJ2-7): EAGVVQSPRYKIIEKKQPVAFWCNPISGHNTLYWYLQNLGQGPELLIRYENEEAVDDSQLPKDRFSAERLKGVDSTLKIQPAELGDSAVYLCASRLTYEQYFGPGTRLTVT.

This rearrangement joins TRBV7-9 to TRBJ2-7; D possibly corresponds to TRBD1 (6 bases). V dropped 5 bases and J dropped 1 base, with 12 bases sitting between them. The CDR3 has 14 amino acids. Germline V lookup: CDR1 SEHNR, CDR2 FQNEAQ (reference sequence). The CDR3 DNA is TGTGCCAGCAGCCCCAAGACAGGATCCTACGAGCAGTACTTC. It is translated as CASSPKTGSYEQYF.

A few counts support this clonotype. The chain carries TRBV15 and TRBJ2-3, with no clear D. The length of the CDR3 is 13 residues. V lost 0 bases and J 10 bases, leaving 11 bases between the germline ends. Per germline, CDR1 LNHNV and CDR2 YYDKDF (reference sequence). CDR3 amino acids: CATSREGSGPQYF. The CDR3 DNA sequence: TGTGCCACCAGCAGAGAAGGATCGGGCCCGCAGTATTTT.

The CDR3 loop reads CSVEPTSGSNYEQYF. CDR3 coding DNA: TGCAGCGTTGAACCGACTAGCGGGAGTAACTACGAGCAGTACTTC. The rearrangement uses TRBV29-1 and TRBJ2-7; 12 nucleotides match TRBD2. The CDR3 contains 15 residues. J was trimmed by 3 bases and V by 2 bases; bases with no gene match: 5. Per germline, CDR1 SQVTM and CDR2 ANQGSEA.

This chain links TRBV10-3 with TRBJ2-7, with D possibly TRBD1 on 5 matching bases. The CDR3 spans 14 residues. CDR1 ENHRY and CDR2 SYGVKD come from the germline V gene. V was pared by 6 bases and J by 3 bases, with 15 bases between. The CDR3 DNA is TGTGCCATCAGCCCCAGGGCTTTAAACTACGAGCAGTACTTC. Translated: CAISPRALNYEQYF.

The chain carries TRBV20-1 and TRBJ2-3; no clear D. Germline lookup yields CDR1 DFQATT and CDR2 SNEGSKA (reference sequence). The V and J ends lost 6 bases and 4 bases respectively, with 17 bases between them. The CDR3 is made up of 14 amino acids. The CDR3 sequence: CSATDPRRPDTQYF. In DNA, the CDR3 is TGCAGTGCAACGGACCCTCGGCGACCAGATACGCAGTATTTT.

The chain combines TRBV5-1 with TRBJ2-5; no clear D gene. CDR1 and CDR2 (germline): SGHRS, YFSETQ. Trimming removed 1 base at V and 2 bases at J, with 12 bases between. This CDR3 comprises 15 residues. The CDR3 coding sequence is TGCGCCAGCAGCTTGACGAGAGGAGCACAAGAGACCCAGTACTTC. It encodes CASSLTRGAQETQYF.

V is TRBV5-1 and J is TRBJ2-7; D is unresolved. CDR1 is SGHRS, CDR2 YFSETQ, per germline. Deletions cut 4 bases from V and 2 bases from J, with 4 bases between. This CDR3 contains 11 residues. Here the CDR3 DNA reads TGCGCCAGCAGCAACACCTACGAGCAGTACTTC. Residues: CASSNTYEQYF.

The rearrangement links TRBV2 to TRBJ2-3, with D perhaps given as TRBD1 or TRBD2 (5 bases each). Germline assignment: CDR1 SNHLY and CDR2 FYNNEI. The CDR3 is 14 amino acids. V gave up 3 bases and J gave up 2 bases, with 9 bases separating them. The DNA of the CDR3 is TGTGCCAGCAGTGAGGGGGATTACACAGATACGCAGTATTTT. It encodes CASSEGDYTDTQYF.

The chain uses TRBV4-2 and TRBJ2-1, with 9 nucleotides matching TRBD1. CDR3 length: 15 residues. The ends lost 5 bases at V and 3 bases at J; junction bases unmatched: 5. The germline CDR1 and CDR2 sequences are LGHNA and YNFKEQ. The CDR3 spells CASSSTGGDYNEQFF. CDR3 bases: TGTGCCAGCAGCAGCACAGGGGGCGACTACAATGAGCAGTTCTTC.

This chain links TRBV24-1 with TRBJ1-2, with D possibly matching TRBD1 (5 bases). V was clipped by 6 bases and J by 10 bases, with 14 bases between them. This CDR3 spans 12 amino acids. Germline V gives CDR1 KGHDR, CDR2 SFDVKD. CDR3 region: CATSRGRSDYTF. The CDR3, as DNA: TGTGCCACCAGTCGGGGGAGATCAGACTACACCTTC.

Comment on this clonotype: A junction boundary mismatches the germline segment, possibly from a read error. The chain uses TRBV12-5 and TRBJ2-1; 9 nucleotides agree with TRBD1. Germline V CDR1 and CDR2: LGHNT, FRNRAP. This CDR3 is built from 12 residues. For the CDR3, the DNA is TGTGCTAGTGGCTTGGGACAGGGTGAGCAGTTCTTC. Translated: CASGLGQGEQFF.

This sequence joins TRBV10-3 and TRBJ2-7; no clear D. Germline CDR1 is ENHRY and CDR2 is SYGVKD. This CDR3 is built from 13 residues. V was shortened by 1 base and J by 7 bases, with 11 bases between the two germline ends. CDR3 sequence (DNA): TGTGCCATCAGTGAGTTATCTACGGTTGAGCAGTACTTC. Protein product: CAISELSTVEQYF.